The TCR beta chain under discussion was sequenced for a study of blood T cell repertoires in COVID-19. Looking at the study overall: Samples of COVID-19 (acute and convalescent) were obtained from the United States, Italy and Spain. Sources were T cells, B-cell-depleted T cells, or PBMCs; the material itself was cDNA or gDNA.

Germline CDR1 reads SGHNT; CDR2 reads YENEEA. After removal of 1 base from V and 4 bases from J, the junction contained 2 bases not matched to a gene. The CDR3 has 15 residues. Per the authors' pipeline: Amplification with reference gene primers provided the estimates of nucleated cell counts. Clones were read by immunoSEQ multiplex PCR, and TCRdb kept only the in-frame ones, dropping some. That table is the source of V, J and clone size, and D and trimming were worked out from the DNA. This sample has roughly 290,000 clones, with around 89% found just once. The chain carries TRBV11-3 and TRBJ2-1; 9 positions match TRBD2. The sequence was collected from a man in his thirties or forties with acute or convalescent COVID-19. Sequenced sample: peripheral blood. In DNA form, the CDR3 reads TGTGCCAGCAGCTTAGCTAGCGGGGTTTACAATGAGCAGTTCTTC. Protein product: CASSLASGVYNEQFF.